This T cell receptor (beta chain) was sequenced in a study of PD-1 blockade in mismatch repair-deficient tumors. About the research overall: Patients had eleven to twelve mismatch repair-deficient cancer types, all previously treated and progressing. Findings and limits, study-wide: Tumor-resident clones, often absent from pretreatment blood, expanded after pembrolizumab and then contracted.

CDR3 length: 16 residues. The V gene's germline CDR1 is SGHTA and CDR2 FQGNSA. V was pared by 7 bases and J by 1 base, with 7 bases of the junction left unmatched. Mismatch repair deficiency was confirmed in all patients, by PCR or immunohistochemistry. TCR sequencing covered three patients who responded to pembrolizumab. Method: immunoSEQ multiplex PCR; TCRdb's copy keeps in-frame clones and lacks some. The sample holds approximately 16,000 clones; around 82% are singletons and the top ten take 15% to 20%. This clone has only one observation. The antigen remains undetermined. This chain uses TRBV7-2 with TRBJ2-3; TRBD2 matches 11 bases. Source: PBMCs, taken before pembrolizumab treatment. This TCR derives from an adult with mismatch repair-deficient cancer. In DNA, the CDR3 is TGTGCCAGCACCATGGGACTAGCGGAACGCACAGATACGCAGTATTTT. Its translation is CASTMGLAERTDTQYF.